The clone carrying this TCR beta chain was detected only a few times. Trimming shortened V by 6 bases and J by 2 bases, and 17 bases separated the two germline ends. The CDR3 has 16 residues. Next came a second PCR, run for roughly 7 to 12 cycles, which used a sample-barcoded 5' primer along with a J-beta primer mix. From the 5' RACE reads, TCRdb called clonotypes with MiXCR, one entry per CDR3 protein. The profile shows about 760,000 distinct CDR3 sequences, around 25% of them singletons. The sample originates from a study of blood T cells in healthy people across ages. These sequences were also reported in another study, on T cells of mothers and their children. That work contributes: Every microgram of extracted RNA entered cDNA synthesis, around 1.5 ug per 15 ul.

The sample taken for sequencing was blood. This sequence joins TRBV12-3 or TRBV12-4 and TRBJ2-1; D tentatively fits TRBD1 or TRBD2 (7 bases each). The TCR comes from a boy aged 5-17 years in good health. CDR3 DNA: TGTGCCAGCAGACAAGAGGGAGGGGGCGCCTACAATGAGCAGTTCTTC. It yields the protein CASRQEGGGAYNEQFF.